This note documents a single T cell receptor (beta chain) sequence. This specimen belongs to a study of cytomegalovirus exposure and HLA in healthy donors. This CDR3 is built from 16 residues. Trimming took 1 base from V and 1 from J; bases not matched to a gene: 5. CDR1 is SGHAT, CDR2 FQNNGV, per germline. TCRdb's table, derived via immunoSEQ multiplex PCR, lists solely in-frame clones and lacks some. The sample carries roughly 90,000 clones, approximately 93% recorded once. These donors were members of the 120-subject validation cohort, a group separate from the roughly 670-subject first cohort. The receptor comes from a woman aged 25 to 39 in good health and CMV-seropositive. The source material was PBMCs. J is TRBJ2-5 and V is TRBV11-2, with 8 bases fitting TRBD1. CDR3 region: CASSLGFGQGQETQYF. In DNA form, the CDR3 reads TGTGCCAGCAGCTTAGGATTCGGACAGGGCCAAGAGACCCAGTACTTC.